These 30 T cell receptor beta chains came from one sample sequenced in a study of T cells in Graves' hyperthyroidism and ophthalmopathy. The source material, RNA transcripts, was used to amplify TCR beta CDR3 regions. The HTBI set primed first-round TCR CDR3 RT-PCR. MiXCR, applied by TCRdb to the multiplex PCR reads, yields one record per CDR3 protein. This table has more than 300,000 distinct CDR3 sequences, roughly 13% appearing once. The sequenced material came from blood. The receptors originated from a woman aged 18-35 years with Graves' hyperthyroidism.

This clonotype was recorded at least ten times. The chain links TRBV2 to TRBJ1-5; D ambiguous. The CDR3 loop spans 15 amino acids. The V end lost 1 base, the J end lost 11 bases, and 18 bases lay between the germline ends. Germline CDR1 and CDR2: SNHLY and FYNNEI. The CDR3 sequence is CASSEGQVIQNSQHF. The CDR3 DNA sequence: TGTGCCAGCAGTGAAGGGCAGGTTATCCAGAATTCCCAGCATTTT.

The chain uses TRBV5-4 and TRBJ2-5; D perhaps matches TRBD1 (5 bases). The V gene's germline CDR1 is SGHNT and CDR2 YYREEE (reference sequence). Trimming cost V 4 bases and J 3 bases, with 13 bases left between them. The CDR3 extends over 14 amino acids. The CDR3 coding sequence is TGTGCCAGCAGCCCCCCACAGGCCGAAGAGACCCAGTACTTC. This encodes CASSPPQAEETQYF. The full variable domain, with the rest looked up from reference TRBV5-4 and TRBJ2-5, is ETGVTQSPTHLIKTRGQQVTLRCSSQSGHNTVSWYQQALGQGPQFIFQYYREEENGRGNFPPRFSGLQFPNYSSELNVNALELDDSALYLCASSPPQAEETQYFGPGTRLLVL.

The chain joins TRBV7-9 to TRBJ1-6; 7 positions agree with TRBD1. The V gene's germline CDR1 is SEHNR and CDR2 FQNEAQ (reference sequence). The CDR3 extends over 16 amino acids. With V trimmed by 4 bases and J by 7 bases, 10 bases remained unmatched. CDR3 DNA sequence: TGTGCCAGCAGCTCAGGGGGGACAGTTCTCAATTCACCCCTCCACTTT. Translation: CASSSGGTVLNSPLHF.

This clonotype appeared many times. The chain links TRBV3-1 to TRBJ1-2, with 8 bases lining up with TRBD1. With 5 bases clipped from V and 14 bases from J, the junction kept 10 bases outside the gene matches. The CDR3 contains 12 residues. Per the germline V gene, CDR1 is LGHDT and CDR2 is YNNKEL (reference sequence). CDR3 loop: CASSDRGERSTF. CDR3 nucleotide sequence: TGTGCCAGCAGCGACAGGGGTGAGAGGAGTACCTTC.

This clonotype has a count of ten or more. The chain recombines TRBV12-3 or TRBV12-4 with TRBJ1-1, with a weak D call TRBD1 (5 bases). The CDR3 loop spans 14 amino acids. V gave up 3 bases and J gave up 6 bases, with 14 bases separating them. CDR3 residues: CASSFMGRRAEAFF. The CDR3 DNA sequence: TGTGCCAGCAGTTTCATGGGGCGGCGCGCTGAAGCTTTCTTT.

This clonotype was seen many times. The chain is built from TRBV12-3 or TRBV12-4 and TRBJ2-1; D not resolved. V was shortened by 5 bases and J by 10 bases, with 12 bases between the two germline ends. The length of the CDR3 is 12 residues. Here the CDR3 DNA reads TGTGCCAGCAGTCGGGTTTTGGGGGAGCAGTTCTTC. Translated: CASSRVLGEQFF.

This clonotype was seen ten or more times. The V gene is TRBV20-1, the J gene TRBJ1-2; no clear D. The V end lost 0 bases, the J end lost 0 bases, and 14 bases lay between the germline ends. Germline V gives CDR1 DFQATT, CDR2 SNEGSKA (reference sequence). The CDR3 spans 16 residues. CDR3 amino acids: CSARDWEQSPNYGYTF. CDR3 in DNA: TGCAGTGCTAGAGATTGGGAGCAGAGTCCTAACTATGGCTACACCTTC.

In this sample, this clonotype turned up many times. The V and J genes are TRBV19 and TRBJ2-7, with 8 bases that match TRBD1. With V trimmed by 3 bases and J by 4 bases, 8 bases remained unmatched. Germline V lookup: CDR1 LNHDA, CDR2 SQIVND (reference sequence). The CDR3 runs to 15 residues. DNA of the CDR3: TGTGCCAGTAGTATGTCGGACAGGGCGGGTTACGAGCAGTACTTC. Its protein is CASSMSDRAGYEQYF.

The sample holds many counts of this clonotype. The rearrangement uses TRBV5-1 and TRBJ1-6, with D perhaps TRBD1 (5 bases). This CDR3 contains 16 residues. V was cut by 2 bases and J by 10 bases, with 19 bases left in between. The germline V gene has CDR1 SGHRS and CDR2 YFSETQ. In DNA form, the CDR3 reads TGCGCCAGCAGCTTCCGGACGACAGAAACAGGCTCACCCCTCCACTTT. Protein: CASSFRTTETGSPLHF.

The gene calls are TRBV7-3 and TRBJ1-1; D unclear. V was shortened by 5 bases and J by 5 bases, with 12 bases between the two germline ends. The germline V gene encodes CDR1 SGHTA and CDR2 FQGTGA. CDR3 size: 13 residues. This chain's CDR3 is CASSLPGKTEAFF. The DNA for the CDR3 is TGTGCCAGCAGCCTCCCCGGGAAGACTGAAGCTTTCTTT.

The chain links TRBV29-1 to TRBJ2-2; 10 positions match TRBD2. Looked up from germline, CDR1 is SQVTM and CDR2 is ANQGSEA. The J segment lost 5 bases and the V segment lost 7 bases, leaving 13 bases of the junction unmatched. The CDR3 is made up of 16 amino acids. DNA for the CDR3: TGCAGCGCAATGGTGCCTAGCGGGAGAGGAACCGGGGAGCTGTTTTTT. The encoded protein is CSAMVPSGRGTGELFF.

This clonotype has at least ten counts. The chain recombines TRBV18 with TRBJ1-5; weak D call: TRBD1 (6 bases). The germline V gene encodes CDR1 KGHSH and CDR2 LQKENI. V shed 3 bases and J shed 8 bases, with 11 bases lying between them. The CDR3 extends over 13 amino acids. CDR3 bases: TGTGCCAGCTCACCCAGGGGCGGGGAGCCCCAGCATTTT. Residues: CASSPRGGEPQHF.

In this sample, this clonotype turned up many times. The chain has TRBV6-6 and TRBJ1-1; D uncertain. With 2 bases removed from V and 5 bases from J, the gap between germline ends came to 12 bases. This CDR3 contains 14 residues. Looked up from germline, CDR1 is MNHNY and CDR2 is SVGAGI (reference sequence). In nucleotides, the CDR3 is TGTGCCAGCAGTTACACGAAAACCGAAACTGAAGCTTTCTTT. Its translation is CASSYTKTETEAFF.

V gene TRBV5-1 combines with J gene TRBJ1-1, with a weak D call TRBD1 (6 bases). V shed 0 bases and J shed 4 bases, with 16 bases lying between them. The CDR3 has 16 amino acids. Germline V CDR1 and CDR2: SGHRS, YFSETQ. The CDR3 DNA is TGCGCCAGCAGCTTGGTAGTGCGGGGGGGCCGCACTGAAGCTTTCTTT. Translating it yields CASSLVVRGGRTEAFF.

This clonotype was counted many times. The CDR3, as DNA: TGTGCCAGCAAGAGGGGCTACACTGAAGCTTTCTTT. It yields the protein CASKRGYTEAFF. The rearrangement links TRBV2 to TRBJ1-1; a weak D match, TRBD1 (5 bases). Trimming shortened V by 7 bases and J by 3 bases, and 9 bases separated the two germline ends. This CDR3 region has 12 residues. The germline gives CDR1 SNHLY, CDR2 FYNNEI.

This clonotype was counted at least ten times. V is TRBV28 and J is TRBJ1-5; a possible D gene is TRBD1 (5 bases). The V gene lost 6 bases and the J gene lost 3 bases, with 9 bases spanning the gap. The CDR3 length is 13 residues. The germline gives CDR1 MDHEN, CDR2 SYDVKM. CDR3 protein: CASSRDLNQPQHF. Written as DNA, the CDR3 is TGTGCCAGCAGCCGGGACCTCAATCAGCCCCAGCATTTT.

This clonotype was counted at least ten times. The chain links TRBV4-1 to TRBJ2-7; 7 positions agree with TRBD1. The V gene's germline CDR1 is MGHRA and CDR2 YSYEKL. The length of the CDR3 is 16 residues. With 2 bases clipped from V and 3 bases from J, the junction kept 10 bases outside the gene matches. The CDR3 DNA reads as TGCGCCAGCAGCCAACAAGACCGGGACAGCCACTACGAGCAGTACTTC. This encodes CASSQQDRDSHYEQYF.

This clonotype was seen repeatedly, ten times or more. The chain carries TRBV3-1 and TRBJ1-1; D possibly corresponds to TRBD1 (6 bases). The CDR3 is 13 amino acids. Deletions cut 1 base from V and 5 bases from J, with 8 bases between. Germline CDR1 reads LGHDT; CDR2 reads YNNKEL (reference sequence). The CDR3 DNA is TGTGCCAGCAGCCAAGTTAGGGGGACTGAAGCTTTCTTT. This codes for CASSQVRGTEAFF.

The J gene is TRBJ1-1, the V gene TRBV5-5; D is ambiguous. Trimming stripped 1 base from V and 6 bases from J, with 19 bases between. This CDR3 contains 16 residues. Germline CDR1 SGHKS, CDR2 YYEKEE (reference sequence). The CDR3 DNA reads as TGTGCCAGCAGCTTGTTTTCTTTTGGAGGTACGGCTGAAGCTTTCTTT. Translation gives CASSLFSFGGTAEAFF.

The table lists this clonotype with many counts. The V gene is TRBV3-1, the J gene TRBJ1-6; D uncertain. CDR3 length: 13 amino acids. Per germline, CDR1 LGHDT and CDR2 YNNKEL (reference sequence). The V and J ends lost 0 bases and 10 bases respectively, with 7 bases between them. In DNA, the CDR3 is TGTGCCAGCAGCCAAGATGCCAGATCACCCCTCCACTTT. Translation gives CASSQDARSPLHF.

In its sample, this clonotype was seen a few times. The rearrangement joins TRBV9 to TRBJ2-1, with D maybe TRBD2 (5 bases). CDR1 and CDR2 from the germline V gene are SGDLS and YYNGEE. V lost 1 base, J lost 2 bases, and 16 bases lay in between. CDR3 size: 17 residues. CDR3 nucleotide sequence: TGTGCCAGCAGCGTACCCCCCACACTAGGCCCCTACAATGAGCAGTTCTTC. It is translated as CASSVPPTLGPYNEQFF.

This chain links TRBV20-1 with TRBJ1-5; D might be TRBD1 (6 bases). CDR1 is DFQATT and CDR2 is SNEGSKA in the germline V gene (reference sequence). CDR3 length: 13 amino acids. The CDR3, as DNA: TGCAGCACAGCAAGGGGGAACAATCAGCCCCAGCATTTT. Its protein product is CSTARGNNQPQHF.

This clonotype was picked up many times. Here the CDR3 reads CASSFNFLNTEAFF. In nucleotides, the CDR3 is TGTGCCAGCAGTTTTAACTTTCTGAACACTGAAGCTTTCTTT. The genes are TRBV28 and TRBJ1-1; D is unclear. With 3 bases removed from V and 0 bases from J, the gap between germline ends came to 8 bases. CDR1 is MDHEN and CDR2 is SYDVKM in the germline V gene. This CDR3 region has 14 residues.

This clonotype appeared a single time. A much larger clone lies a single base off, so this may be a read error. This chain connects TRBV20-1 to TRBJ2-7; 8 nucleotides align to TRBD2. The J call is uncertain, as TRBJ2-1 better fits the DNA end. The CDR3 sequence is 13 residues long. Germline loops: CDR1 DFQATT, CDR2 SNEGSKA (reference sequence). The CDR3 spells CSEGAGEGYEQFF. The CDR3 region has the DNA TGCAGTGAAGGAGCGGGAGAAGGGTACGAGCAGTTCTTC.

This clonotype has ten or more counts. The rearrangement links TRBV10-2 to TRBJ2-7; D unclear. CDR1 is WSHSY, CDR2 SAAADI, per germline. V was trimmed by 0 bases and J by 4 bases, leaving 10 bases between them. The length of the CDR3 is 14 residues. The DNA for the CDR3 is TGCGCCAGCAGTGAGTCGTGGGGTGGATACGAGCAGTACTTC. It translates to CASSESWGGYEQYF.

In its sample, this clonotype was seen a few times. V usage is TRBV4-3 and J usage is TRBJ2-2; D might be TRBD1 (5 bases). V shed 0 bases and J shed 2 bases, with 13 bases lying between them. There are 17 residues in the CDR3. Germline V gives CDR1 LGHNA, CDR2 YSLEER. CDR3 in DNA: TGCGCCAGCAGCCAAGATAGGGGCAGGGCCAACACCGGGGAGCTGTTTTTT. The encoded protein is CASSQDRGRANTGELFF.

This clonotype turned up a few times. V and J are TRBV19 and TRBJ1-5; D gene ambiguous. The germline V and J ends were trimmed by 1 base and 4 bases, with 5 bases remaining between them. The germline V gene encodes CDR1 LNHDA and CDR2 SQIVND (reference sequence). The CDR3 runs 13 residues. The CDR3 spells CASSIGPNQPQHF. In nucleotides, the CDR3 is TGTGCCAGTAGTATAGGCCCAAATCAGCCCCAGCATTTT.

In the case of this clonotype: This may be a read error, as it is one base from a much larger clone. The rearrangement joins TRBV24-1 to TRBJ1-2; a weak D match, TRBD1 (5 bases). The V gene lost 4 bases and the J gene lost 13 bases, with 18 bases spanning the gap. The germline V gene has CDR1 KGHDR and CDR2 SFDVKD. The CDR3 spans 13 residues. For the CDR3, the DNA is TGTGCCACCAGTGACAATCGGGACCTGAGGTGCACCTTC. This translates into CATSDNRDLRCTF.

This clonotype came up many times. The chain uses TRBV4-1 and TRBJ2-3; D not resolved. From germline, CDR1 is MGHRA and CDR2 YSYEKL. The germline V and J ends were trimmed by 4 bases and 4 bases, with 3 bases remaining between them. The CDR3 is 11 residues long. In DNA form, the CDR3 reads TGCGCCAGCAGCCGGCCAGATACGCAGTATTTT. Its protein product is CASSRPDTQYF.

This clonotype was observed a few times. The chain employs TRBV25-1 and TRBJ1-6; a weak D match, TRBD1 (6 bases). Trimming left V 5 bases short and J 7 bases short, with 12 bases between. The germline V gene encodes CDR1 MGHDK and CDR2 SYGVNS. The CDR3 is made up of 14 amino acids. The CDR3 sequence is CASSSPTGNSPLHF. The DNA for the CDR3 is TGTGCCAGCAGTTCTCCCACAGGGAATTCACCCCTCCACTTT.